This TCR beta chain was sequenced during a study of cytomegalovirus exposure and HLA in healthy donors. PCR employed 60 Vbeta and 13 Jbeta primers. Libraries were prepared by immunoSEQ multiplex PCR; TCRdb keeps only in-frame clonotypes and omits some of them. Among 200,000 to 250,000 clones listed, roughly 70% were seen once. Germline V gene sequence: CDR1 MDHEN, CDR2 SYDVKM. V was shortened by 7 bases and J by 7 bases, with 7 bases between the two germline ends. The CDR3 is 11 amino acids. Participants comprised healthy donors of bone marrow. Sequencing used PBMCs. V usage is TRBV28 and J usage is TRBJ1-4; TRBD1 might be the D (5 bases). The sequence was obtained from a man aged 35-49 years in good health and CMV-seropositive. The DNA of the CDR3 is TGTGCCAGCACGGGGGGTGAAAAACTGTTTTTT. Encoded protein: CASTGGEKLFF.